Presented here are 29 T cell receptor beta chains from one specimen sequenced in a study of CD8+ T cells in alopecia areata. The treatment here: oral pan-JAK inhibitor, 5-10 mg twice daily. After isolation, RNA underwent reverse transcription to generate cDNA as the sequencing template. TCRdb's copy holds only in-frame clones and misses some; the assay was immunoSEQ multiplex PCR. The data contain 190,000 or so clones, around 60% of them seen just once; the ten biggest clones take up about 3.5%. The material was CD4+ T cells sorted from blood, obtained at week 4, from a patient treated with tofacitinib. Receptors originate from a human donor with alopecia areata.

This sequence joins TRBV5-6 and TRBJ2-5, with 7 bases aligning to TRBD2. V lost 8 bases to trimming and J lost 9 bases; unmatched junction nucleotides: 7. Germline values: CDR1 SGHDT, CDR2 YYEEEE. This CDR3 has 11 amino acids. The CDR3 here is CASNFAGAQYF. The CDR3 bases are TGTGCCAGTAATTTTGCGGGGGCCCAGTACTTC. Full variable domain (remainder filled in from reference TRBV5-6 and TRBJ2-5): DAGVTQSPTHLIKTRGQQVTLRCSPKSGHDTVSWYQQALGQGPQFIFQYYEEEERQRGNFPDRFSGHQFPNYSSELNVNALLLGDSALYLCASNFAGAQYFGPGTRLLVL.

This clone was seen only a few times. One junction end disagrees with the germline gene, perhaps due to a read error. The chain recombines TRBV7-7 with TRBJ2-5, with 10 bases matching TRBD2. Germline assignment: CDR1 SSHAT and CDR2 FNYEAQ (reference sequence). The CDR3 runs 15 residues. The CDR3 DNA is TGTGCTAGCAGCTTAGCGGGGGGCCTGAGCGAGACCCAGTACTTC. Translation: CASSLAGGLSETQYF.

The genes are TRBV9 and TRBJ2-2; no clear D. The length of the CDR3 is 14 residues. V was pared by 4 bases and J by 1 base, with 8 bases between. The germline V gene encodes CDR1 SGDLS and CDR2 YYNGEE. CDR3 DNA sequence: TGTGCCAGCAGCCTCGGTGTGAACACCGGGGAGCTGTTTTTT. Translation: CASSLGVNTGELFF.

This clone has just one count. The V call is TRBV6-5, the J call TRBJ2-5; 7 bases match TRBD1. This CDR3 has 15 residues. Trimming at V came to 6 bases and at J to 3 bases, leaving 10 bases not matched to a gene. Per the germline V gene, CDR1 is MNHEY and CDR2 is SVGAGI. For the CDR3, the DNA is TGTGCCAGCAGATCCTCCGGGACAGCTAAAGAGACCCAGTACTTC. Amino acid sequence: CASRSSGTAKETQYF.

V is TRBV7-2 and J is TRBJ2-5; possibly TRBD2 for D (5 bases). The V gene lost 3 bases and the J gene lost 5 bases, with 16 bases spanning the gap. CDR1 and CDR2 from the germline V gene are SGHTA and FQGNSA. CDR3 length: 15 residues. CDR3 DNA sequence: TGTGCCAGCAGCTTCGGAGGAGGTCGTTGGGAGACCCAGTACTTC. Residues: CASSFGGGRWETQYF.

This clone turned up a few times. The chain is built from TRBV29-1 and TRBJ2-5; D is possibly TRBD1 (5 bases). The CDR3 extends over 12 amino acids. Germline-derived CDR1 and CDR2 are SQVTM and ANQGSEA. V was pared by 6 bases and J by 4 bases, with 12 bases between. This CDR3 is CSVKGVGETQYF. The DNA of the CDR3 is TGCAGCGTGAAAGGGGTAGGAGAGACCCAGTACTTC.

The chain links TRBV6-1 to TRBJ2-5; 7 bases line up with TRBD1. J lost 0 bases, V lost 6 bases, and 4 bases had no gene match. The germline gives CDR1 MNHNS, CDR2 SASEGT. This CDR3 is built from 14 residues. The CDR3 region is CASRTTGYQETQYF. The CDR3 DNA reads TGTGCCAGCAGGACGACAGGGTACCAAGAGACCCAGTACTTC.

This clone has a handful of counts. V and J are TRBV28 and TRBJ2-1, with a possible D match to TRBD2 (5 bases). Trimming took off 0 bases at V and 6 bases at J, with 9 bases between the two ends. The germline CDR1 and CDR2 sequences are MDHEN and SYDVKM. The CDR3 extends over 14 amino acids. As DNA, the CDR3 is TGTGCCAGCAGTTTATGGGACTCCCCCAATGAGCAGTTCTTC. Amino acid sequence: CASSLWDSPNEQFF.

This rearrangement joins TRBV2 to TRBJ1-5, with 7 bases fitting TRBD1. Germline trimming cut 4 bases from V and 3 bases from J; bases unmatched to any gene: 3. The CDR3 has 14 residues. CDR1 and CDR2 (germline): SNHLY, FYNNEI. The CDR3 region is CASSGDSANQPQHF. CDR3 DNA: TGTGCCAGCAGTGGGGACAGTGCCAATCAGCCCCAGCATTTT.

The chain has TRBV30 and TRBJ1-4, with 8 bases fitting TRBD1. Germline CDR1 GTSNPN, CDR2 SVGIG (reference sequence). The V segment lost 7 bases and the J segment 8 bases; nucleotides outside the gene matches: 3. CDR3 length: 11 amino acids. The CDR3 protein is CASRDREKLFF. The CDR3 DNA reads TGTGCCTCTAGGGACAGGGAAAAACTGTTTTTT.

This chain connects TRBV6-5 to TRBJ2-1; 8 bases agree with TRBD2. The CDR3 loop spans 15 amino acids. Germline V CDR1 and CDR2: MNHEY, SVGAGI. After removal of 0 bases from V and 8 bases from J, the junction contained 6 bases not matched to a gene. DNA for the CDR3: TGTGCCAGCAGTTACTCGAGGAGCGGGGGTTATGAGCAGTTCTTC. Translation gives CASSYSRSGGYEQFF.

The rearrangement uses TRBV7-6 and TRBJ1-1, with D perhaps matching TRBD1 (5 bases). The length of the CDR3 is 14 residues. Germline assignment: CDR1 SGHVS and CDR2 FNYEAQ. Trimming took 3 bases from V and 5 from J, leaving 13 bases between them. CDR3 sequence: CASSFQQEKTEAFF. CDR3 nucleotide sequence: TGTGCCAGCAGCTTCCAACAGGAGAAGACTGAAGCTTTCTTT.

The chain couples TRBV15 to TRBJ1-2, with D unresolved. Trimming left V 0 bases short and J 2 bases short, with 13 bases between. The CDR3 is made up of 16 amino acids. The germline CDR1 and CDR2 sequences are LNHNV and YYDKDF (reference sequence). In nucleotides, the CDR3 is TGTGCCACCAGCAGAGATCCCGGGCAGGCGAACTATGGCTACACCTTC. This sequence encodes CATSRDPGQANYGYTF.

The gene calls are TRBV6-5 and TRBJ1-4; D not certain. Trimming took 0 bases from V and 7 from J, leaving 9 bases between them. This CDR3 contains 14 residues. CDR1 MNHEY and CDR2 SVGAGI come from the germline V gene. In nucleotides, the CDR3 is TGTGCCAGCAGTTACTCGACTGGCGGTGAAAAACTGTTTTTT. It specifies CASSYSTGGEKLFF.

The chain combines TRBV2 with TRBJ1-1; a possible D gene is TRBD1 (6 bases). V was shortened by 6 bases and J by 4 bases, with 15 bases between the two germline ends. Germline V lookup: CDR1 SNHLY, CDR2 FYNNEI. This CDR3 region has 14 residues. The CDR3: CASSRQVRGTEAFF. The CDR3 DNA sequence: TGTGCCAGCAGCCGACAGGTACGGGGCACTGAAGCTTTCTTT.

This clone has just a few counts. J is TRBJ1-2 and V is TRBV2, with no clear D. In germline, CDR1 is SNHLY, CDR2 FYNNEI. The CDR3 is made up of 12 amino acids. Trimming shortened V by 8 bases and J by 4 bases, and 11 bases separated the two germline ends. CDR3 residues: CASHGTSYGYTF. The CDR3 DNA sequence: TGTGCCAGCCACGGCACCAGCTATGGCTACACCTTC.

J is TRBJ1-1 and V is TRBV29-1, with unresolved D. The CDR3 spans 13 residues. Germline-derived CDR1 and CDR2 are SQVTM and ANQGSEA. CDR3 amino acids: CSATPTPEGRAFF. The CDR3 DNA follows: TGCAGTGCTACCCCCACCCCCGAGGGTAGAGCTTTCTTT. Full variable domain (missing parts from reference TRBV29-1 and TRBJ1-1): SAVISQKPSRDICQRGTSLTIQCQVDSQVTMMFWYRQQPGQSLTLIATANQGSEATYESGFVIDKFPISRPNLTFSTLTVSNMSPEDSSIYLCSATPTPEGRAFFGQGTRLTVV.

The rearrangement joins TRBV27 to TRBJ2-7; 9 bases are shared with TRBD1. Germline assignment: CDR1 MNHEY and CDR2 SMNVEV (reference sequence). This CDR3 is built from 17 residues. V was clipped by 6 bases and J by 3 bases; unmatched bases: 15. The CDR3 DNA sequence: TGTGCCAGCAGCCCGGGACAGGGAGGGGAGTTTGGCTACGAGCAGTACTTC. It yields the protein CASSPGQGGEFGYEQYF.

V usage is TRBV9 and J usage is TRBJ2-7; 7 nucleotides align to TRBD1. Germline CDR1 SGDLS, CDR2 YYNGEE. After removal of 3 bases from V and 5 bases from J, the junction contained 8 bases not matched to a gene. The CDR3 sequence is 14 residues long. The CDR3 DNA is TGTGCCAGCAGCGCCTCCAGGGGGATCCACGAGCAGTACTTC. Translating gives CASSASRGIHEQYF.

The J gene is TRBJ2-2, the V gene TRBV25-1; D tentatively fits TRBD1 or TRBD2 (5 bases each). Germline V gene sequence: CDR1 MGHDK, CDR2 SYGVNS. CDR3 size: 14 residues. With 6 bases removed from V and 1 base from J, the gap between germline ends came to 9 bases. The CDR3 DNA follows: TGTGCCAGCAGAAGTGGGGGGAACACCGGGGAGCTGTTTTTT. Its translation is CASRSGGNTGELFF.

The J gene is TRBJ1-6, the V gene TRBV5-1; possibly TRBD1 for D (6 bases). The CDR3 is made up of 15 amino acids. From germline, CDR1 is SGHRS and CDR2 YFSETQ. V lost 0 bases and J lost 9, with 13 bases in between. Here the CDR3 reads CASSLALDRLSPLHF. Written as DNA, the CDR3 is TGCGCCAGCAGCTTGGCCCTGGACAGACTTTCACCCCTCCACTTT.

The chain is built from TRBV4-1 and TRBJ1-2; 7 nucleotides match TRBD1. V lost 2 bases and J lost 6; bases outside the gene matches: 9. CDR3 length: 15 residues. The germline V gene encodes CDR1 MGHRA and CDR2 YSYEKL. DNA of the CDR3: TGCGCCAGCAGCCAACCGACAGGGAGGGAGAATGGCTACACCTTC. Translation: CASSQPTGRENGYTF.

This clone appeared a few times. The CDR3 nucleotides read TGCAGCGTTAGACAGGGGGGAAGCTACGAGCAGTACTTC. Its translation: CSVRQGGSYEQYF. V gene TRBV29-1 combines with J gene TRBJ2-7; 9 bases align to TRBD1. Germline V CDR1 and CDR2: SQVTM, ANQGSEA. The trim removed 5 bases at V and 3 bases at J, leaving 5 bases unmatched. The CDR3 loop spans 13 amino acids.

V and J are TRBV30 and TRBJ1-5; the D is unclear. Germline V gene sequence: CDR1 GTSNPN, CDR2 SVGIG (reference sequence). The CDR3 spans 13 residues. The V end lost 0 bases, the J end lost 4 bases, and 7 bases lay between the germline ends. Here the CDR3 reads CAWSVRANQPQHF. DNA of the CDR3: TGTGCCTGGAGTGTACGGGCGAATCAGCCCCAGCATTTT. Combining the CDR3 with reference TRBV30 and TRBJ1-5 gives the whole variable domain SQTIHQWPATLVQPVGSPLSLECTVEGTSNPNLYWYRQAAGRGLQLLFYSVGIGQISSEVPQNLSASRPQDRQFILSSKKLLLSDSGFYLCAWSVRANQPQHFGDGTRLSIL.

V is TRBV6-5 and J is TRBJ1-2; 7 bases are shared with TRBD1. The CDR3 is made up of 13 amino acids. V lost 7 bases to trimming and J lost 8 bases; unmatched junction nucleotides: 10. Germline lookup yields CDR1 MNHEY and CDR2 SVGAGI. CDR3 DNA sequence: TGTGCCAGCACCCGGGGACAGCAAGGAGGCTACACCTTC. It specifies CASTRGQQGGYTF.

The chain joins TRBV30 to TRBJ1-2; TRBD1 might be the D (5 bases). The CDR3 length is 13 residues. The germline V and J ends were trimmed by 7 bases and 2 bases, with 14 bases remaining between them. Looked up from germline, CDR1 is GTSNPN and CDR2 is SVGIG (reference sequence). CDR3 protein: CASRGAANYGYTF. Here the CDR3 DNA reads TGTGCCTCACGAGGGGCAGCCAACTATGGCTACACCTTC.

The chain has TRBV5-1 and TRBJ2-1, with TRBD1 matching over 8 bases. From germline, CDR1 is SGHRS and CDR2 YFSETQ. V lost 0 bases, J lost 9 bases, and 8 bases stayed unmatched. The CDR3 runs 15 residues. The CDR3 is CASSLVNAGGVEQFF. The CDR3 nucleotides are TGCGCCAGCAGCTTGGTTAATGCAGGGGGCGTTGAGCAGTTCTTC.

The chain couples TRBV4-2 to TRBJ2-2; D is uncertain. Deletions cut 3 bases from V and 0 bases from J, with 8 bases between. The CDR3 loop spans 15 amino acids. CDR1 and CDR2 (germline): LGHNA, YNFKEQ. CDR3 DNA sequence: TGTGCCAGCAGCCATGGAGAGGCGAACACCGGGGAGCTGTTTTTT. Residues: CASSHGEANTGELFF.

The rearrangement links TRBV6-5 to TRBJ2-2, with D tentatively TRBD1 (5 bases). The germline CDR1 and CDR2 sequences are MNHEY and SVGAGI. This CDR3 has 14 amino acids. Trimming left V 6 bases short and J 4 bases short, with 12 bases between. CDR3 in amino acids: CASRSVGATGELFF. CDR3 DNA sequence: TGTGCCAGCAGGTCCGTAGGGGCCACCGGGGAGCTGTTTTTT.